The 25 T cell receptor beta chains presented below share a single source sample, sequenced in a study of T cells in Graves' hyperthyroidism and ophthalmopathy (dated by TCRdb to between 2018 and 2020). Library creation used multiplex PCR. The run used an Illumina HiSeq 2000. The TCR beta CDR3 regions were amplified from the RNA transcripts. For the first round of RT-PCR on the TCR CDR3, the HTBI primer set was used together with the Qiagen OneStep RT-PCR kit. TCRdb trimmed public reads at Q25 via fastp, called clones via MiXCR and kept in-frame beta chains. Entries are consolidated by CDR3 protein sequence, retaining the most common genes and DNA. In all, the sample holds some 250,000 distinct CDR3 sequences, and 13% to 15% of those were seen once. 10% to 15% of the sample lies in the top ten. The specimen sequenced was blood. The receptors shown here come from a woman between 40 and 55 years old with Graves' hyperthyroidism that later progressed to Graves' ophthalmopathy.

This clonotype was counted at least ten times. This chain connects TRBV5-6 to TRBJ2-2; the D is unclear. Between the trimmed V and J ends, which lost 1 base and 6 bases, there was a span of 4 bases. The CDR3 runs to 12 residues. Per germline, CDR1 SGHDT and CDR2 YYEEEE. The CDR3 bases are TGTGCCAGCAGCTTGCAACCCGGGGAGCTGTTTTTT. This sequence encodes CASSLQPGELFF.

This clonotype has ten or more counts. The chain couples TRBV6-1 to TRBJ2-3, with TRBD1 matching 9 bases. V dropped 6 bases and J dropped 2; count of bases not matched to a gene: 3. The germline V gene encodes CDR1 MNHNS and CDR2 SASEGT. The CDR3 totals 14 residues. The CDR3 region is CASSRQGDTDTQYF. CDR3 coding DNA: TGTGCCAGCAGCAGACAGGGGGACACAGATACGCAGTATTTT.

A few counts support this clonotype. The chain carries TRBV7-9 and TRBJ1-1; unclear D gene. V was trimmed by 6 bases and J by 2 bases, leaving 7 bases between them. CDR1 is SEHNR and CDR2 is FQNEAQ in the germline V gene (reference sequence). This CDR3 is 12 amino acids long. The CDR3 DNA sequence: TGTGCCAGCAGTAATATAAACACTGAAGCTTTCTTT. It translates to CASSNINTEAFF.

J is TRBJ2-2 and V is TRBV11-2; weak D call: TRBD2 (5 bases). The CDR3 runs to 13 residues. Germline CDR1 SGHAT, CDR2 FQNNGV. The V and J ends lost 2 bases and 6 bases respectively, with 7 bases between them. The CDR3 is CASSLYGAGELFF. DNA of the CDR3: TGTGCCAGCAGCTTATACGGGGCCGGGGAGCTGTTTTTT.

The chain carries TRBV9 and TRBJ1-4, with unresolved D. V was trimmed by 5 bases and J by 0 bases, leaving 11 bases between them. The length of the CDR3 is 15 residues. In germline, CDR1 is SGDLS, CDR2 YYNGEE. The CDR3 nucleotides read TGTGCCAGCAGTCCTGACATCGCAACTAATGAAAAACTGTTTTTT. It yields the protein CASSPDIATNEKLFF.

This clonotype was counted many times. The chain uses TRBV5-1 and TRBJ2-3, with TRBD2 identical over 8 bases. CDR1 and CDR2 from the germline V gene are SGHRS and YFSETQ. This CDR3 comprises 16 residues. Germline trimming cut 2 bases from V and 4 bases from J; bases unmatched to any gene: 9. The CDR3 DNA sequence: TGCGCCAGCAGCTTCCGACCAGCGCGGGGGGCAGATACGCAGTATTTT. Residues: CASSFRPARGADTQYF.

This clonotype has ten or more counts. The chain is built from TRBV10-2 and TRBJ2-7, with D perhaps TRBD2 (5 bases). Germline assignment: CDR1 WSHSY and CDR2 SAAADI. V gave up 6 bases and J gave up 2 bases, with 11 bases separating them. CDR3 length: 13 residues. The CDR3 DNA is TGCGCCAGCAGCAGGCGGGTTACCTACGAGCAGTACTTC. Amino acids: CASSRRVTYEQYF.

This clonotype was seen at least ten times. This rearrangement joins TRBV20-1 to TRBJ2-1; D is unresolved. CDR1 is DFQATT, CDR2 SNEGSKA, per germline (reference sequence). The CDR3 has 14 amino acids. V lost 4 bases, J lost 2 bases, and 12 bases lay in between. The CDR3 coding sequence is TGCAGTGCTAAAGGACGGGCCACCTACAATGAGCAGTTCTTC. Amino acids: CSAKGRATYNEQFF.

This clonotype showed up many times. The rearrangement joins TRBV19 to TRBJ2-1, with unresolved D. Germline V gives CDR1 LNHDA, CDR2 SQIVND (reference sequence). With 5 bases removed from V and 1 base from J, the gap between germline ends came to 6 bases. The CDR3 extends over 13 amino acids. The CDR3 reads CASSPRSYNEQFF. CDR3 sequence (DNA): TGTGCCAGTAGTCCGCGATCCTACAATGAGCAGTTCTTC.

This clonotype has more than one count but fewer than ten. The chain employs TRBV20-1 and TRBJ2-7, with 13 nucleotides matching TRBD2. This CDR3 has 15 residues. With 3 bases clipped from V and 4 bases from J, the junction kept 6 bases outside the gene matches. Germline CDR1 is DFQATT and CDR2 is SNEGSKA (reference sequence). CDR3 DNA: TGCAGTGCTAGGGTTGGACTAGCGGGAGTATACGAGCAGTACTTC. Its protein product is CSARVGLAGVYEQYF.

This clonotype came up many times. The rearrangement uses TRBV30 and TRBJ1-4; D is ambiguous. The CDR3 runs to 13 residues. Per germline, CDR1 GTSNPN and CDR2 SVGIG (reference sequence). V was shortened by 0 bases and J by 4 bases, with 6 bases between the two germline ends. DNA of the CDR3: TGTGCCTGGAGTGTGCAGTATAATGAAAAACTGTTTTTT. This translates into CAWSVQYNEKLFF.

Many counts were recorded for this clonotype. The CDR3: CSASLQGNEQFF. The CDR3 bases are TGCAGTGCTAGCCTTCAGGGAAATGAGCAGTTCTTC. The chain combines TRBV20-1 with TRBJ2-1; D perhaps matches TRBD1 (5 bases). Trimming cost V 3 bases and J 7 bases, with 10 bases left between them. CDR3 length equals 12 residues. The germline V gene encodes CDR1 DFQATT and CDR2 SNEGSKA (reference sequence).

In this sample, this clonotype turned up many times. V is TRBV7-3 and J is TRBJ2-2; D gene ambiguous. V lost 5 bases and J lost 4, with 5 bases in between. This CDR3 is 12 amino acids long. The germline gives CDR1 SGHTA, CDR2 FQGTGA. Here the CDR3 DNA reads TGTGCCAGCAGCGCCCTCACCGGGGAGCTGTTTTTT. Translation: CASSALTGELFF.

The sample holds many counts of this clonotype. The chain combines TRBV10-3 with TRBJ2-7; TRBD2 agrees at 7 bases. Germline values: CDR1 ENHRY, CDR2 SYGVKD. V was pared by 4 bases and J by 4 bases, with 7 bases of the junction left unmatched. The CDR3 is 14 amino acids. As DNA, the CDR3 is TGTGCCATCAGTGCGAGGGACTACCCTTACGAGCAGTACTTC. The encoded protein is CAISARDYPYEQYF.

This clonotype was observed a few times. The chain couples TRBV4-1 to TRBJ2-7; 9 nucleotides line up with TRBD1. Germline-derived CDR1 and CDR2 are MGHRA and YSYEKL. The V gene end was trimmed by 0 bases and the J gene end by 12 bases; junction bases not matched to a gene: 6. This CDR3 is built from 13 residues. CDR3 protein: CASSQDPGQGLYF. The CDR3 nucleotides are TGCGCCAGCAGCCAAGACCCCGGACAGGGGCTGTACTTC.

This clonotype appeared many times. This chain uses TRBV12-3 or TRBV12-4 with TRBJ1-2; TRBD1 matches 7 bases. The trim removed 6 bases at V and 6 bases at J, leaving 4 bases unmatched. The length of the CDR3 is 12 residues. Here the CDR3 reads CASSRGTDGYTF. DNA for the CDR3: TGTGCCAGCAGCCGCGGGACAGATGGCTACACCTTC.

The gene calls are TRBV18 and TRBJ2-1, with TRBD2 matching 10 bases. The CDR3 covers 14 residues. The germline CDR1 and CDR2 sequences are KGHSH and LQKENI. V shed 6 bases, J shed 9 bases, and the junction held 8 bases outside the gene matches. The CDR3 is CASSQSGRATEQFF. The CDR3 DNA follows: TGTGCCAGCTCTCAAAGCGGGAGGGCCACTGAGCAGTTCTTC.

This clonotype was detected many times. The chain combines TRBV20-1 with TRBJ2-2; D ambiguous. This CDR3 spans 14 amino acids. Per the germline V gene, CDR1 is DFQATT and CDR2 is SNEGSKA (reference sequence). V was shortened by 6 bases and J by 1 base, with 12 bases between the two germline ends. The CDR3 bases are TGCAGTGCCCTTCGTGCTCTGAACACCGGGGAGCTGTTTTTT. Translating it yields CSALRALNTGELFF.

In its sample, this clonotype was seen many times. The CDR3 loop reads CSADETTGRGGYTF. In DNA form, the CDR3 reads TGCAGTGCGGACGAGACGACAGGGAGAGGTGGCTACACCTTC. This rearrangement joins TRBV20-1 to TRBJ1-2; 7 bases are a match to TRBD1. The CDR3 runs 14 residues. The J segment lost 7 bases and the V segment lost 6 bases, leaving 14 bases of the junction unmatched. Germline V gives CDR1 DFQATT, CDR2 SNEGSKA (reference sequence).

This clonotype was recorded at least ten times. CDR3 sequence: CASSHPGEQYF. DNA for the CDR3: TGTGCCAGCAGCCACCCGGGGGAGCAGTACTTC. The chain is built from TRBV9 and TRBJ2-7; D perhaps matches TRBD2 (5 bases). Germline CDR1 is SGDLS and CDR2 is YYNGEE. Trimming removed 4 bases at V and 7 bases at J, with 9 bases between. The CDR3 contains 11 residues.

This clonotype showed up just a few times. J is TRBJ2-2 and V is TRBV28; possibly TRBD1 for D (6 bases). Germline lookup yields CDR1 MDHEN and CDR2 SYDVKM. This CDR3 contains 16 residues. The V end lost 3 bases, the J end lost 6 bases, and 17 bases lay between the germline ends. The DNA of the CDR3 is TGTGCCAGCAGTTTCCGTGGCAGGGGTTTCTCCGGGGAGCTGTTTTTT. It is translated as CASSFRGRGFSGELFF.

The rearrangement links TRBV7-6 to TRBJ2-3; the match to TRBD2 covers 12 bases. V shed 4 bases and J 2 bases; nucleotides not matched to a gene: 10. Germline V gene lookup returns CDR1 SGHVS and CDR2 FNYEAQ. This CDR3 is 18 amino acids long. The CDR3 nucleotides read TGTGCCAGCAGCTCCCGACTAGCGGGAGCTCAAAACACAGATACGCAGTATTTT. It encodes CASSSRLAGAQNTDTQYF.

This clonotype appeared many times. The chain carries TRBV2 and TRBJ2-7; D gene unclear. This CDR3 has 13 amino acids. Germline CDR1 reads SNHLY; CDR2 reads FYNNEI. Trimming shortened V by 4 bases and J by 0 bases, and 7 bases separated the two germline ends. CDR3: CASSVAFSYEQYF. In DNA, the CDR3 is TGTGCCAGCAGTGTGGCTTTCTCCTACGAGCAGTACTTC.

V is TRBV7-2 and J is TRBJ2-3, with 10 positions matching TRBD1. The germline gives CDR1 SGHTA, CDR2 FQGNSA. The CDR3 length is 15 residues. V shed 5 bases, J shed 4 bases, and the junction held 6 bases outside the gene matches. Here the CDR3 reads CASSTGQGRADTQYF. The CDR3 nucleotides are TGTGCCAGCAGCACGGGACAGGGGAGAGCAGATACGCAGTATTTT.

This clonotype was picked up a small number of times. This chain uses TRBV10-2 with TRBJ1-5; 7 bases are shared with TRBD1. The germline V gene encodes CDR1 WSHSY and CDR2 SAAADI. The ends lost 1 base at V and 2 bases at J; junction bases unmatched: 5. The CDR3 sequence is 16 residues long. CDR3 residues: CASSEWQGGGNQPQHF. The CDR3 DNA reads TGCGCCAGCAGTGAGTGGCAGGGGGGCGGCAATCAGCCCCAGCATTTT.